The 20 T cell receptor beta chains in this list originate from one sample, sequenced in a study of human T cells and chemical hapten exposure (dated by TCRdb to the early 2020s). In the paper's terms, the time point label means: patch test 1, 2 weeks after DPC sensitization. The intended sense of this specimen's treatment or condition label: therapeutic diphenylcyclopropenone sensitization with weekly scalp DPC. Receptors were amplified or captured by RACE. Sequencing instrument: NextSeq 500. The public reads were run again by TCRdb, first through fastp at Q25 and then through MiXCR, and only productive beta chains were kept. Duplicate CDR3 protein sequences are folded into a single record with the most common DNA and genes. In this sample the table shows some 91,000 distinct CDR3 sequences, 12% of which occur a single time. Over 2% of the sample is taken by the ten largest. This material consisted of whole blood, taken in connection with sensitization to the hapten diphenylcyclopropenone (DPC). These TCRs come from a woman aged 40 to 50 with alopecia areata. Some clones in this sample may be carry-over from other donors' samples.

The chain employs TRBV6-5 and TRBJ2-7, with 8 bases lining up with TRBD1. This CDR3 comprises 14 residues. Germline CDR1 MNHEY, CDR2 SVGAGI. The V and J ends lost 5 bases and 2 bases, in that order; junction bases with no gene match: 5. As DNA, the CDR3 is TGTGCCAGCAGTCGGACAGGGTCCCCCTACGAGCAGTACTTC. Translating it yields CASSRTGSPYEQYF.

In this sample, this clonotype turned up many times. The chain carries TRBV12-3 or TRBV12-4 and TRBJ2-7; the D is unclear. This CDR3 is built from 15 residues. V dropped 0 bases and J dropped 5 bases, with 14 bases sitting between them. The CDR3 is CASSLAQSYFNEQYF. The CDR3 DNA sequence: TGTGCCAGCAGTTTAGCGCAAAGCTATTTCAACGAGCAGTACTTC.

J is TRBJ2-7 and V is TRBV7-2, with D hard to call. Looked up from germline, CDR1 is SGHTA and CDR2 is FQGNSA. V lost 2 bases to trimming and J lost 2 bases, with 16 bases between them. The CDR3 is 16 amino acids. CDR3 bases: TGTGCCAGCAGCTTACATGTCTACGGCCGCCCCTACGAGCAGTACTTC. Protein: CASSLHVYGRPYEQYF.

This clonotype was counted ten times or more. The chain carries TRBV6-5 and TRBJ1-5; unclear D gene. V was cut by 0 bases and J by 6 bases, with 9 bases left in between. Germline V gives CDR1 MNHEY, CDR2 SVGAGI. The CDR3 sequence is 14 residues long. The CDR3 loop reads CASSYSIDIQPQHF. CDR3 nucleotide sequence: TGTGCCAGCAGTTACTCTATCGACATTCAGCCCCAGCATTTT.

CDR3 in DNA: TGTGCCAGCAGCTTAGCCGGGACAGGCATCTCTCAGCCCCAGCATTTT. Translated, it gives CASSLAGTGISQPQHF. The chain joins TRBV7-9 to TRBJ1-5; TRBD1 aligns across 8 bases. The germline gives CDR1 SEHNR, CDR2 FQNEAQ (reference sequence). V shed 0 bases, J shed 6 bases, and the junction held 7 bases outside the gene matches. The CDR3 is made up of 16 amino acids. Looking up the rest from reference TRBV7-9 and TRBJ1-5 gives the full variable domain: DTGVSQNPRHKITKRGQNVTFRCDPISEHNRLYWYRQTLGQGPEFLTYFQNEAQLEKSRLLSDRFSAERPKGSFSTLEIQRTEQGDSAMYLCASSLAGTGISQPQHFGDGTRLSIL.

This clonotype was observed a few times. The gene calls are TRBV4-2 and TRBJ2-7; a possible D gene is TRBD2 (6 bases). CDR1 and CDR2 from the germline V gene are LGHNA and YNFKEQ. V was trimmed by 0 bases and J by 6 bases, leaving 15 bases between them. The CDR3 has 15 amino acids. The CDR3 coding sequence is TGTGCCAGCAGCCAAGACCTGACTAGTCCGCTCGAGCAGTACTTC. Translated, it gives CASSQDLTSPLEQYF.

This clonotype was counted at least ten times. V usage is TRBV20-1 and J usage is TRBJ2-3; no clear D gene. CDR1 and CDR2 (germline): DFQATT, SNEGSKA (reference sequence). Deletions cut 3 bases from V and 6 bases from J, with 4 bases between. The CDR3 totals 10 residues. The DNA for the CDR3 is TGCAGTGCTAGTGGTGATACGCAGTATTTT. Translating gives CSASGDTQYF.

This clonotype was observed at least ten times. The chain recombines TRBV7-9 with TRBJ2-3; weak D call: TRBD2 (5 bases). The V end lost 3 bases, the J end lost 4 bases, and 11 bases lay between the germline ends. The CDR3 is 14 residues long. Germline assignment: CDR1 SEHNR and CDR2 FQNEAQ (reference sequence). CDR3 DNA: TGTGCCAGCAGCTTCTCCCCCGGGGCAGATACGCAGTATTTT. Protein product: CASSFSPGADTQYF. The full variable domain, its missing parts supplied by reference TRBV7-9 and TRBJ2-3, is DTGVSQNPRHKITKRGQNVTFRCDPISEHNRLYWYRQTLGQGPEFLTYFQNEAQLEKSRLLSDRFSAERPKGSFSTLEIQRTEQGDSAMYLCASSFSPGADTQYFGPGTRLTVL.

This clonotype has more than one count but fewer than ten. The rearrangement links TRBV27 to TRBJ2-7; the D gene is possibly TRBD1 (6 bases). V shed 6 bases and J shed 2 bases, with 14 bases lying between them. The CDR3 length is 14 residues. Germline CDR1 MNHEY, CDR2 SMNVEV (reference sequence). The CDR3 region is CASRVTGLTYEQYF. Written as DNA, the CDR3 is TGTGCCAGCAGAGTAACAGGGTTGACCTACGAGCAGTACTTC.

The gene calls are TRBV2 and TRBJ1-2; D possibly corresponds to TRBD1 (5 bases). The CDR3 runs to 16 residues. Germline V CDR1 and CDR2: SNHLY, FYNNEI. The V and J ends lost 6 bases and 0 bases respectively, with 17 bases between them. The CDR3 nucleotides are TGTGCCAGCAGGCATAGACAGACGACCTCTAACTATGGCTACACCTTC. This translates into CASRHRQTTSNYGYTF.

This clonotype was detected a few times. V and J are TRBV6-1 and TRBJ2-1; D is ambiguous. The V gene's germline CDR1 is MNHNS and CDR2 SASEGT. This CDR3 contains 15 residues. V gave up 8 bases and J gave up 0 bases, with 14 bases separating them. This CDR3 is CASRLRESSYNEQFF. In DNA form, the CDR3 reads TGTGCCAGCCGGCTGCGAGAGAGCTCCTACAATGAGCAGTTCTTC.

This clonotype showed up just a few times. The rearrangement links TRBV19 to TRBJ2-3; D gene unclear. Germline CDR1 reads LNHDA; CDR2 reads SQIVND (reference sequence). V gave up 6 bases and J gave up 2 bases, with 15 bases separating them. There are 15 residues in the CDR3. CDR3 nucleotide sequence: TGTGCCAGTAGACGTGGGCGGAGCCTCACAGATACGCAGTATTTT. It yields the protein CASRRGRSLTDTQYF.

In its sample, this clonotype was seen a few times. The CDR3 region has the DNA TGTGCCAGCAGCTCTACAGGGCGAGATCAGCCCCAGCATTTT. Protein: CASSSTGRDQPQHF. V usage is TRBV12-3 or TRBV12-4 and J usage is TRBJ1-5, with D tentatively TRBD1 (6 bases). V dropped 6 bases and J dropped 5 bases, with 14 bases sitting between them. This CDR3 contains 14 residues.

The chain recombines TRBV20-1 with TRBJ1-6; 9 nucleotides align to TRBD1. This CDR3 spans 15 amino acids. J was trimmed by 9 bases and V by 6 bases; bases with no gene match: 12. Per germline, CDR1 DFQATT and CDR2 SNEGSKA (reference sequence). CDR3 bases: TGCAGTGCCCGAGAACAGGGGGCTTGGAGTTCACCCCTCCACTTT. Protein sequence: CSAREQGAWSSPLHF.

The count of this clonotype is one. The chain has TRBV28 and TRBJ1-2, with D hard to call. This CDR3 has 14 residues. The V gene's germline CDR1 is MDHEN and CDR2 SYDVKM. Trimming shortened V by 2 bases and J by 4 bases, and 11 bases separated the two germline ends. The CDR3 nucleotides read TGTGCCAGCAGTTTAGTGGGCGAGATCTATGGCTACACCTTC. Amino acid sequence: CASSLVGEIYGYTF.

This clonotype has just a few counts. CDR3 DNA: TGTGCCAGCAGCCACCCCTCGGAAGAGACCCAGTACTTC. Translated, it gives CASSHPSEETQYF. This rearrangement joins TRBV7-8 to TRBJ2-5; D remains ambiguous. CDR1 is SGHVS, CDR2 FQNEAQ, per germline. The CDR3 is made up of 13 amino acids. The ends were cut back, 5 bases at V and 3 bases at J, with 10 bases in the middle.

This chain connects TRBV12-3 or TRBV12-4 to TRBJ1-6; D remains ambiguous. The CDR3 spans 13 residues. Trimming stripped 3 bases from V and 9 bases from J, with 9 bases between. CDR3 residues: CASSFQFLSPLHF. In DNA form, the CDR3 reads TGTGCCAGCAGTTTCCAGTTTCTTTCACCCCTCCACTTT.

The chain is built from TRBV9 and TRBJ2-1, with 9 bases matching TRBD2. V lost 4 bases, J lost 4 bases, and 12 bases stayed unmatched. Germline lookup yields CDR1 SGDLS and CDR2 YYNGEE. This CDR3 is 17 amino acids long. CDR3 DNA: TGTGCCAGCAGCATCCAAGTCCTAGCGGGATCGTACAATGAGCAGTTCTTC. The encoded protein is CASSIQVLAGSYNEQFF.

In its sample, this clonotype was seen a few times. The chain has TRBV28 and TRBJ2-7; TRBD2 matches at 10 bases. Trimming removed 4 bases from V and 7 bases from J; junction bases left unmatched: 7. The CDR3 covers 14 residues. Germline CDR1 reads MDHEN; CDR2 reads SYDVKM. CDR3 nucleotide sequence: TGTGCCAGCAGTTCCCTGGGACTAGCGAGTGAGCAGTACTTC. Translated: CASSSLGLASEQYF.

This chain connects TRBV6-2 or TRBV6-3 to TRBJ2-1; possibly TRBD1 or TRBD2 for D (5 bases each). This CDR3 spans 11 amino acids. From germline, CDR1 is MNHEY and CDR2 SVGEGT. V lost 2 bases to trimming and J lost 12 bases, with 8 bases between them. Here the CDR3 reads CASSYQGPQFF. The DNA for the CDR3 is TGTGCCAGCAGTTACCAGGGACCGCAGTTCTTC.